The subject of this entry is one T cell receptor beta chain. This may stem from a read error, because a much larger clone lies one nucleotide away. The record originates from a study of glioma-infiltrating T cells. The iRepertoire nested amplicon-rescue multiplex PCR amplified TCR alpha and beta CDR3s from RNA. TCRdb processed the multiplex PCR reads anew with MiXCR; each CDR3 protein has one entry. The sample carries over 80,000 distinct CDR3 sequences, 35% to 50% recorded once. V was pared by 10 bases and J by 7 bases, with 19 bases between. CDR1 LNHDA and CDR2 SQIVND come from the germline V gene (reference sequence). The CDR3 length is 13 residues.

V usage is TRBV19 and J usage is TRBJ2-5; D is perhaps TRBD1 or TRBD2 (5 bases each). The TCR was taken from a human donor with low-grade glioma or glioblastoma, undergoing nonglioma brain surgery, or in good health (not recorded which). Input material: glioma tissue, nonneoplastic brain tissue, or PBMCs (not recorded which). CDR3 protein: CATGQGVKGTQYF. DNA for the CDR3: TGTGCCACAGGGCAGGGAGTAAAAGGGACCCAGTACTTC.